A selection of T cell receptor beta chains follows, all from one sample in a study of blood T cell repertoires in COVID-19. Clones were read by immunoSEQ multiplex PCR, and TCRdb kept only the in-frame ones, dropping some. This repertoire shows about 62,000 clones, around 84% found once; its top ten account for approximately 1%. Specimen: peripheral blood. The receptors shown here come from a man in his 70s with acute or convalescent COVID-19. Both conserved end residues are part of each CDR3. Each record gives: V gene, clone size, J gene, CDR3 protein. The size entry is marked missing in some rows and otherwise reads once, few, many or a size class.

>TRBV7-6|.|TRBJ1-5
CATSEGGNQPQHF
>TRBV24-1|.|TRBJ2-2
CATTRDRGGTGELFF
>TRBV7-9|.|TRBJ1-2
CASSRANYGYTF
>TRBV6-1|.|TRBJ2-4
CASSEISGIAELAKNIQYF
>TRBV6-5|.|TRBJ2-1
CASSPTFLTGYKFF
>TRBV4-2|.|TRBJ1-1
CASSQDSSQGEAFF
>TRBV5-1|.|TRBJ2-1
CASKETGALYNEQFF
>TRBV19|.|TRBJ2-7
CASTPGQGPYEQYF
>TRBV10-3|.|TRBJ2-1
CAISESLAGGHEQFF
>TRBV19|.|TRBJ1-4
CASNSAVGGLEKLFF
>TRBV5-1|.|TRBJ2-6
CASSRTGSSGANVLTF
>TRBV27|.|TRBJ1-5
CASSSTGDYSNQPQHF
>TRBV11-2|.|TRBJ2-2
CASSFPGELFF
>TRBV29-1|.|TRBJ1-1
CSVDDRGVFTEAFF
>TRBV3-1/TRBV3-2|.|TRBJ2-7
CASSLSGSSYEQYF
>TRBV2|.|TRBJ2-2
CASQQGAGGELFF
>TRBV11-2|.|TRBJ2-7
CASSTREGRYEQYF
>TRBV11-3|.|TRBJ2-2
CASSLNTGELFF
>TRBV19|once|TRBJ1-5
CASTRRGGQPQHF
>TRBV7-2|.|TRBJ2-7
CASSLAGQAIYEQYF
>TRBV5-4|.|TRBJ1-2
CASSREGRVFF
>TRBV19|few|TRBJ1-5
CASSMTRQSPQPQHF
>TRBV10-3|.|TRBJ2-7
CAISEGQSSYEQYF
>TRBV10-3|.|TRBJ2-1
CAINRQGQTNEQFF
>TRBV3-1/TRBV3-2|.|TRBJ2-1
CASSQGGTSLSYNEQFF
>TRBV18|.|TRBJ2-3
CASSPTSGRENTQYF
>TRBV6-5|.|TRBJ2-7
CASTLGGGQGRYF
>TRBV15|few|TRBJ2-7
CATSIKRQAYEQYF
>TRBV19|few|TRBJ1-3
CASKIGNSGNTIYF
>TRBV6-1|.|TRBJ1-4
CASSELQGARTNEKLFF
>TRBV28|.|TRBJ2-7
CASSFGGHYSYEQYF
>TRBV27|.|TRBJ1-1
CASSSGTRRNTEAFF
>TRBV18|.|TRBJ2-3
CASSPGAGGADTQYF
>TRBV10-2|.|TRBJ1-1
CASRSGGGPDEAFF
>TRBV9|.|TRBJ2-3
CASSVSSAKGGDTQYF
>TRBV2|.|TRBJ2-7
CASGTSGSLSYEQYF
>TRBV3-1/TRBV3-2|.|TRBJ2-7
CASSQGFSSYEQYF
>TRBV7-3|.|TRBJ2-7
CASSLIHRGEQYF
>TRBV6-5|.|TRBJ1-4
CASSYTGQGPEKLFF
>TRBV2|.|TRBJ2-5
CASSDSGGREETQYF
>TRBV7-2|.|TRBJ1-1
CASKAGGPNTEAFF
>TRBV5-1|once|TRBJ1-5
CASSLGDSRGQPQHF
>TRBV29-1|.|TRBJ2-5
CSVPDLETQYF
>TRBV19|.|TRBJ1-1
CASTVGQQNTEAFF
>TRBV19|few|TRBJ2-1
CASRSPGVRYNEQFF
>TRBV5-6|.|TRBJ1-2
CASSYPPPTGSRYGYTF
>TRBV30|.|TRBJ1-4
CAWGTGLSGEKLFF
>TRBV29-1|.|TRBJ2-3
CSVGSPAQYF